This note documents a single TCR beta chain sequence. It lacks a known antigen. It has no much larger one-base neighbor in the sample; base qualities were not kept. This entry belongs to a study of PD-1 blockade in classical Hodgkin lymphoma (dated by TCRdb to the early 2020s). Context from the whole study: Nivolumab dosing was 3 mg/kg intravenously every 2 weeks, continuing until either disease progression or unacceptable toxicity. A peripheral blood immune signature of response to PD-1 blockade in classical Hodgkin lymphoma was defined using TCR beta sequencing and CyTOF. Overall study results and their limits: Baseline diversity similar to that of newly diagnosed patients was observed in trial patients achieving complete response, whereas significantly lower diversity was observed in partial responders and progressors. A significant rise by C4D1 was seen in CD4+ but not CD8+ TCR diversity (p=0.0027 vs p=0.16), with the rise being most apparent in complete responders (p=0.02). The study was restricted to a single clinical trial cohort, and the causes of repertoire differences, possibly disease activity or prior therapy, were left undefined. Baseline TCR diversity was reported to be lower in newly diagnosed patients than in healthy donors and to be lower still in relapsed/refractory patients. Diversity was lower in patients who began nivolumab less than 1 year after ASCT, so these patients were left out of later analyses to avoid confounding by immune reconstitution.

Reading the germline V gene gives CDR1 SGHDT and CDR2 YYEEEE. From cysteine to phenylalanine, the CDR3 is 17 amino acids long. Only CDR3 DNA is held: 51 bases, read in frame from base 1. V was cut back by 0 bases and J by 3 bases, leaving a gap of 19 bases between them. The Qiagen DNeasy kit was used to extract genomic DNA both from unsorted PBMCs and from the negatively selected CD4+ and CD8+ fractions. TCR beta CDR3 regions were subjected to amplification by immunoSEQ multiplex PCR with primers that anneal to V and J segments. Amplification bias was minimized using a synthetic immune receptor repertoire, and residual bias was removed computationally after sequencing. The published analysis was carried out like this. Repertoire diversity was quantified as the Shannon entropy index using custom Python scripts. Unsorted, CD4+ and CD8+ repertoires were examined separately, except in combined analyses, for which CD4+ and CD8+ sequences were merged in silico. A clone was considered expanded if an increase in frequency of at least 2-fold after treatment relative to C1D1 was found, and a pseudocount of 0.5 was applied to clones undetected at baseline. Singleton clones were defined as clones with 0 or 1 copy at C1D1, and non-singleton clones were defined as clones with 2 or more copies. Clones expanded in unsorted samples were assigned a CD4+, CD8+ or unknown annotation through matching of protein sequences in sorted samples from the same patient. Wilcoxon tests on paired samples were used to test diversity changes from C1D1 to C4D1. TCRdb took this table from immuneACCESS and kept in-frame rearrangements with V and J called. Such tables lack part of the clones; where checked against another copy, unresolved V genes explain under half of the gap, and the rest is unexplained. That table gives V, J and clone size, and the DNA gave D and trimming. This sample is represented by 23,000 or so clones; about 80% of them were singletons. The ten largest clones take up approximately 23% of the sample.

Sample time point, as interpreted from the label and publication: cycle 4 day 1 (C4D1), after less than 7 weeks of nivolumab. Every trial patient had relapsed following autologous stem cell transplantation, and prior brentuximab vedotin exposure was what differed among cohorts A, B and C. The trial cohort comprised some 60 patients with relapsed/refractory classical Hodgkin lymphoma whose best overall responses were complete response, partial response or progressive disease. Trial patients were treated with single-agent nivolumab in the multi-cohort phase II CheckMate 205 trial. An independent review committee assessed best overall response by applying the 2007 International Working Group response criteria. PBMCs from the trial were collected at three points: immediately before nivolumab initiation (C1D1), and during therapy at cycle 2 day 1 and cycle 4 day 1. After peripheral blood was drawn into 8 mL Vacutainer Cell Preparation Tubes, PBMCs were isolated by centrifugation and then cryopreserved.

This chain joins TRBV5-6 to TRBJ2-7; possibly the D gene is TRBD1, per 5 matching bases. Sequenced material: peripheral blood mononuclear cells (PBMCs), taken before the fourth cycle of nivolumab. This clonotype was obtained from a human donor with classical Hodgkin lymphoma. The CDR3 loop reads CASSLGPLDMWDYEQYF. The DNA sequence is given as TGTGCCAGCAGCTTGGGACCTCTGGACATGTGGGACTACGAGCAGTACTTC.